This is a list of T cell receptor beta chains from one sample in a study of blood T cell repertoires in COVID-19. TCRdb's table, derived via immunoSEQ multiplex PCR, lists solely in-frame clones and lacks some. Among some 50,000 clones listed, approximately 90% were seen once. What was sequenced was peripheral blood. These receptors came from a human donor in a cohort sampled during active COVID-19. Each CDR3 is given with its conserved first and last residue. The order of the fields is V gene, J gene, D gene, CDR3 protein. D genes are given only for firm matches.

TRBV9	TRBJ2-6	NA	CASSLPQAGANVLTF
TRBV7-9	TRBJ1-1	NA	CASSLRTSTEAFF
TRBV3-1/TRBV3-2	TRBJ1-1	NA	CASSQEAHENTEAFF
TRBV6-5	TRBJ2-2	NA	CASSGTPYTGELFF
TRBV5-1	TRBJ2-2	TRBD1	CASSGGQGAKVGELFF
TRBV5-1	TRBJ2-1	TRBD2	CASSLASSSGSGWMNEQFF
TRBV5-1	TRBJ2-1	NA	CASSLAVIGQGSSNEQFF
TRBV24-1	TRBJ2-7	TRBD1	CATSGGYGTGSYEQYF
TRBV5-1	TRBJ2-3	TRBD1	CASSLDRGRDTQYF
TRBV27	TRBJ1-5	TRBD1	CASRRGQHSNQPQHF
TRBV11-2	TRBJ1-1	NA	CASSFGRNTEAFF
TRBV2	TRBJ2-1	TRBD1	CASSRDRDPYNEQFF
TRBV5-1	TRBJ2-1	TRBD2	CASSLTGTSYNEQFF
TRBV15	TRBJ1-5	NA	CATSRDLGDQPQHF
TRBV18	TRBJ1-1	NA	CASSPPGGSGNTEAFF
TRBV3-1/TRBV3-2	TRBJ1-1	NA	CASSQVGGSNTEAFF
TRBV28	TRBJ1-5	TRBD1	CASRPNRGRTINQPQHF
TRBV6-5	TRBJ2-1	NA	CASSYSILSNEQFF
TRBV3-1/TRBV3-2	TRBJ1-3	NA	CASSQNEGRNTIYF
TRBV7-9	TRBJ1-1	NA	CAFGGSTEAFF
TRBV5-6	TRBJ2-2	NA	CASSLGGRELFF
TRBV3-1/TRBV3-2	TRBJ1-1	NA	CASSQGAVMNTEAFF
TRBV7-9	TRBJ2-7	NA	CASSQTGYEQYF
TRBV7-2	TRBJ2-2	NA	CASSFKGAGTGELFF
TRBV29-1	TRBJ2-5	TRBD2	CSVELVRGGSRETQYF
TRBV19	TRBJ2-1	TRBD2	CASSMPSYAGGRIDEQFF
TRBV27	TRBJ2-7	TRBD1	CASSLTTGEPPYEQYF
TRBV19	TRBJ2-7	TRBD1	CASRGTGTGTSYEQYF
TRBV15	TRBJ1-4	NA	CATSSTGDTTNEKLFF
TRBV5-1	TRBJ1-4	TRBD1	CASSLRTGGGEKLFF
TRBV2	TRBJ1-4	NA	CASSDRGEKLFF
TRBV6-5	TRBJ2-7	NA	CASSAGRFSSYEQYF
TRBV5-6	TRBJ2-3	NA	CASSLLTGDTDTQYF
TRBV27	TRBJ1-1	NA	CASSLFRYTEAFF
TRBV5-1	TRBJ2-2	NA	CASSLGATNTGELFF
TRBV9	TRBJ2-2	TRBD2	CASSALGLAGGNTGELFF
TRBV5-1	TRBJ2-3	NA	CASSSLAGTGTDTQYF
TRBV28	TRBJ2-7	TRBD1	CASSPGQDRYEQYF
TRBV11-2	TRBJ2-5	NA	CASSRNGRETQYF
TRBV5-1	TRBJ1-1	NA	CASSLDSEAFF
TRBV4-1	TRBJ2-7	TRBD2	CASRGTSGTYEQYF
TRBV10-3	TRBJ2-5	TRBD1	CAISESNRGTETQYF
TRBV6-5	TRBJ2-1	TRBD2	CASSFSGTTSWYEQFF
TRBV9	TRBJ1-5	NA	CASSPGEGRSGNQPQHF
TRBV6-2/TRBV6-3	TRBJ2-1	TRBD2	CASSTFVSGVMGQFF
TRBV11-3	TRBJ2-1	TRBD2	CASSSGLGDNEQFF
TRBV5-1	TRBJ2-5	NA	CASSDDRVRGETQYF